A selection of T cell receptor beta chains follows, all from one sample in a study of blood T cell repertoires in COVID-19. The method was immunoSEQ multiplex PCR; TCRdb's version includes in-frame clones alone and lacks a portion of them. The sample has approximately 250,000 clones, more than 75% seen once. Sequenced material: peripheral blood. These receptors were collected from a man in his forties or fifties with active or convalescent COVID-19. Both conserved end residues are part of each CDR3. Each record gives: J gene, V gene, CDR3 protein.

TRBJ1-1 TRBV12-3/TRBV12-4 CASSLTGSTEAFF
TRBJ2-1 TRBV30 CAWSEELWQFF
TRBJ2-6 TRBV29-1 CSAPLPAGIFSGANVLTF
TRBJ2-2 TRBV30 CAWSFGSGVMTGELFF
TRBJ2-7 TRBV6-5 CASRPIQGAHEQYF
TRBJ2-1 TRBV29-1 CSVDNPQGARRFF
TRBJ2-1 TRBV16 CASSLRGQQFF
TRBJ2-1 TRBV29-1 CSVLAYNEQFF
TRBJ2-3 TRBV18 CASSPPAGGARPDTQYF
TRBJ2-7 TRBV19 CASSMDRQASYEQYF
TRBJ1-5 TRBV10-3 CAISAGYDQPQHF
TRBJ1-4 TRBV13 CASSYGTVNPINEKLFF
TRBJ2-3 TRBV9 CASSVGTRTDTQYF
TRBJ2-7 TRBV5-1 CASSLDTSYEQYF
TRBJ2-5 TRBV12-3/TRBV12-4 CASSFERKETQYF
TRBJ1-1 TRBV5-1 CASSLGQETEAFF
TRBJ1-5 TRBV30 CAWGPQGAVGNQPQHF
TRBJ2-5 TRBV19 CASSPRGRGIGETQYF
TRBJ2-1 TRBV6-1 CASSEKGTTYNEQFF
TRBJ2-3 TRBV9 CASSQDGRTDTQYF
TRBJ1-2 TRBV29-1 CSVGVAYGYTF
TRBJ1-3 TRBV19 CASSETGAGNTIYF
TRBJ1-5 TRBV19 CASSVLTGSNQPQHF
TRBJ1-3 TRBV19 CASTIVPSSGNTIYF
TRBJ1-2 TRBV9 CASSVVPQGAGGYTF
TRBJ1-1 TRBV9 CASSPPGWGDAFF
TRBJ2-5 TRBV28 CASSPSGGKETQYF
TRBJ1-1 TRBV30 CAWSSKQSNTEAFF
TRBJ2-7 TRBV27 CASSYRDRGHEQYF
TRBJ2-1 TRBV14 CASSQAGQYNEQFF
TRBJ1-2 TRBV2 CASRVRQGYGYTF
TRBJ2-7 TRBV4-2 CASSQGGQISYEQYF
TRBJ2-7 TRBV11-2 CASSYSGSYEQYF
TRBJ1-6 TRBV6-2/TRBV6-3 CASSYSDRSLSRNSPLHF